This T cell receptor beta chain is drawn from a study of blood T cell repertoires in COVID-19. For the study at large: The United States, Italy and Spain provided the acute and convalescent COVID-19 samples. Sources were T cells, B-cell-depleted T cells, or PBMCs; the material itself was cDNA or gDNA.

From germline, CDR1 is MNHEY and CDR2 SVGAGI. This CDR3 region has 14 residues. Between the trimmed V and J ends, which lost 5 bases and 5 bases, there was a span of 15 bases. Original methodology: Reference gene primers were amplified, and this amplification served to estimate nucleated cell counts. Produced via immunoSEQ multiplex PCR; TCRdb's table is partial and in-frame only. The DNA was the basis for D and trimming; V, J and clone size are from that table. The sample shows about 180,000 clones, approximately 85% of them seen only once. The chain combines TRBV6-5 with TRBJ1-2; D perhaps matches TRBD1 (6 bases). The specimen was peripheral blood. The sequence was collected from a woman aged 80 or over with acute or convalescent COVID-19. The CDR3 loop is CASSPRGGGYGYTF. CDR3 nucleotides: TGTGCCAGCAGTCCTAGGGGGGGAGGGTATGGCTACACCTTC.